This T cell receptor (beta chain) originates from a study of T cell responses to AZD1222 COVID-19 vaccine. CDR1 is MNHEY, CDR2 SMNVEV, per germline (reference sequence). The V and J ends lost 3 bases and 0 bases respectively, with 20 bases between them. The CDR3 runs to 18 residues. Overall study findings and caveats: In a largely white British group with more females than males, clonal diversity was possibly underestimated. Repertoires were obtained solely post-peak T cell response. Two AZD1222 doses significantly raised spike-specific TCR breadth and depth over controls. Reportedly, close to half of spike-specific TCRs are directed against unmutated variant regions.

The assay was immunoSEQ multiplex PCR, and TCRdb's table has in-frame clones only and misses some. The sample carries tens of thousands of clones, 80% to 90% recorded once. Comments on this clone: Its antigen is undetermined.

Specimen: peripheral blood, collected 28 days after the second AZD1222 dose. This chain uses TRBV27 with TRBJ1-1; no clear D. The sequence came from an adult who received the AZD1222 COVID-19 vaccine. This chain's CDR3 is CASSFTPPRARLNTEAFF. DNA for the CDR3: TGTGCCAGCAGTTTCACACCCCCCCGGGCGCGACTGAACACTGAAGCTTTCTTT.